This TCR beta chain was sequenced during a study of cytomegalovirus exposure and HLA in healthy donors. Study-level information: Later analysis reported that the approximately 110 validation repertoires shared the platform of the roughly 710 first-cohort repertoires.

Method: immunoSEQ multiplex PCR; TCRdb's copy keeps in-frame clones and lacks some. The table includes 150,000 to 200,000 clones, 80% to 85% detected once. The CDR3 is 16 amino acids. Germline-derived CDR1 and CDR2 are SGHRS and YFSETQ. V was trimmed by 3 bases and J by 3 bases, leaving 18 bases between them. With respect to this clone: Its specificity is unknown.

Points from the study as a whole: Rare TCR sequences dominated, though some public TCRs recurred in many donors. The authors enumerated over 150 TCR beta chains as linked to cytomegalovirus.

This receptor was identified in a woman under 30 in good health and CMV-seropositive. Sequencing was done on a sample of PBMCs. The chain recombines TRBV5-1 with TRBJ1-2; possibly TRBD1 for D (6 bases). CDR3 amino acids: CASSYGTLAVDYGYTF. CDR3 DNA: TGCGCCAGCAGCTACGGGACACTCGCCGTGGACTATGGCTACACCTTC.